This T cell receptor (beta chain) was identified in a study of T cell responses to AZD1222 COVID-19 vaccine. Study conclusions and caveats: Females outnumbered males among donors, who were mostly white British; clonal diversity was possibly underestimated.

The CDR3 is 14 residues long. The germline V and J ends were trimmed by 4 bases and 7 bases, with 15 bases remaining between them. Germline V gives CDR1 SGDLS, CDR2 YYNGEE. Assay: immunoSEQ multiplex PCR; the TCRdb copy retains only in-frame clones and omits some. This sample yields 120,000 or so clones, of which over 75% are seen a single time; 3.5% to 5.5% belongs to the top ten. On this clone: Antigen unknown.

The starting material was peripheral blood, obtained on day 0 of AZD1222 vaccination. The rearrangement joins TRBV9 to TRBJ1-5, with a possible D match to TRBD1 (6 bases). This receptor was identified in an adult in good health. The CDR3 spells CASSRATQGQPQHF. Written as DNA, the CDR3 is TGTGCCAGCAGCCGGGCCACACAGGGCCAGCCCCAGCATTTT.